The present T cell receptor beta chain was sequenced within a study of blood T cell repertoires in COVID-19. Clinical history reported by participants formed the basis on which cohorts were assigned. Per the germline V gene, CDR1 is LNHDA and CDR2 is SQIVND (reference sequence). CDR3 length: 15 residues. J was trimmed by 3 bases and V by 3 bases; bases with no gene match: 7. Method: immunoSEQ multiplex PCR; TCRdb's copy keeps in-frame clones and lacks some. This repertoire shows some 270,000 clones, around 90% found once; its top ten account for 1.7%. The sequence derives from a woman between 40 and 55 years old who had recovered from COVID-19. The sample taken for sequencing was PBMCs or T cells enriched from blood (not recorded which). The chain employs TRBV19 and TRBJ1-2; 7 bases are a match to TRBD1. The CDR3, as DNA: TGTGCCAGTAGTATCTCCCGACAGGGAGACTATGGCTACACCTTC. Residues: CASSISRQGDYGYTF.